The clone carrying this TCR beta chain was seen only a few times. No antigen is known for it. Constant-segment-primed 5'RACE gave TCR alpha and TCR beta cDNA libraries with sample barcodes and UMIs. TCRdb re-called the 5' RACE reads through MiXCR, storing one row per CDR3 protein. The repertoire holds some 410,000 distinct CDR3 sequences, more than 20% seen once, with roughly 13% in the top ten. The data stem from a study of T-cell memory formation after mild COVID-19. Study results and caveats: For contracting clones, CD4+ ones sat mainly in CM and EM, CD8+ in EMRA.

The source of this sequence is an adult woman who had mild COVID-19 (a few samples of this study predate the infection). Cell type and time point are not known. Material for sequencing was PBMCs or a T cell subset sorted from them (not recorded which).

CDR3 bases: TGTGCCAGCAGTCCCCGGACACCTTATAGCAATCAGCCCCAGCATTTT. Its translation: CASSPRTPYSNQPQHF. The chain carries TRBV27 and TRBJ1-5; possibly TRBD1 for D (5 bases). Per the germline V gene, CDR1 is MNHEY and CDR2 is SMNVEV (reference sequence). The CDR3 extends over 16 amino acids. V was trimmed by 5 bases and J by 0 bases, leaving 14 bases between them.